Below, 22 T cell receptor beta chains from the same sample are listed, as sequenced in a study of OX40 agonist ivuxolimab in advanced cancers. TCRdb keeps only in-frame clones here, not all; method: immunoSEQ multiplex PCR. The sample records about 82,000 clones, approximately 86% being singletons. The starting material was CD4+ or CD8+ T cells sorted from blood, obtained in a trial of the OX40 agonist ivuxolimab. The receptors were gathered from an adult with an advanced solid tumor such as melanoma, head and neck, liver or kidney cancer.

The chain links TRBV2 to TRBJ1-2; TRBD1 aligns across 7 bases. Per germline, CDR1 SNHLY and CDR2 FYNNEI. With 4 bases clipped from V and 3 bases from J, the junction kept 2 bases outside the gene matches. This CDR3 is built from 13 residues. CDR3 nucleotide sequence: TGTGCCAGCAGTGGACAGGGTCACTATGGCTACACCTTC. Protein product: CASSGQGHYGYTF.

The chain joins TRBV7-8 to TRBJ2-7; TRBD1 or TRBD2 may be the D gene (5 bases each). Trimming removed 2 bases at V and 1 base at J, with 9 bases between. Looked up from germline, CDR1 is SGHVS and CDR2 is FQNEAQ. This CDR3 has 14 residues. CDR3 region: CASSLWDGSYEQYF. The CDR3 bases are TGTGCCAGCAGCTTATGGGACGGATCCTACGAGCAGTACTTC.

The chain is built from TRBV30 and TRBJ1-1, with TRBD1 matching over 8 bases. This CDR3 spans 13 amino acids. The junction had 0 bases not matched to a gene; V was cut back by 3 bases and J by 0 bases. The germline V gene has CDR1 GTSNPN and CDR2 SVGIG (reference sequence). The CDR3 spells CAWRGQVNTEAFF. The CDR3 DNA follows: TGTGCCTGGAGGGGACAGGTGAACACTGAAGCTTTCTTT.

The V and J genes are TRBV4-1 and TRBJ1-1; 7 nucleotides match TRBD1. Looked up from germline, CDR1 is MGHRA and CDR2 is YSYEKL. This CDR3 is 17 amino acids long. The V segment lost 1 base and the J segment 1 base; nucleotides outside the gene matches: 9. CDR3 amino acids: CASSQANLGQPNTEAFF. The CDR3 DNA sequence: TGCGCCAGCAGCCAAGCCAACTTGGGACAGCCGAACACTGAAGCTTTCTTT.

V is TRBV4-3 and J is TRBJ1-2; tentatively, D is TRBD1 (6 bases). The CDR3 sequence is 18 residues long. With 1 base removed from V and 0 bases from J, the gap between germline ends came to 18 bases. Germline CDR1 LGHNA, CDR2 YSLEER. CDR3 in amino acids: CASSQVDRQANSNYGYTF. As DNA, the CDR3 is TGCGCCAGCAGCCAAGTGGACAGACAAGCCAACTCTAACTATGGCTACACCTTC.

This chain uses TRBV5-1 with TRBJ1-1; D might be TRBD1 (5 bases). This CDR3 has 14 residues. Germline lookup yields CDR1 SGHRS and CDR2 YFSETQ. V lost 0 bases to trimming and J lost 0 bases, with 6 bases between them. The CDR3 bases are TGCGCCAGCAGCTTGGGACAGATGAACACTGAAGCTTTCTTT. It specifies CASSLGQMNTEAFF.

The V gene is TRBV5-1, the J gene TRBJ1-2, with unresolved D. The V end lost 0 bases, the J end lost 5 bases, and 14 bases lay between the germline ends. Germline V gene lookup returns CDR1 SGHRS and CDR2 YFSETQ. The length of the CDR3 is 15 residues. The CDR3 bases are TGCGCCAGCAGCTTGGGCCAGAGCGGGCTATATGGCTACACCTTC. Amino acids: CASSLGQSGLYGYTF.

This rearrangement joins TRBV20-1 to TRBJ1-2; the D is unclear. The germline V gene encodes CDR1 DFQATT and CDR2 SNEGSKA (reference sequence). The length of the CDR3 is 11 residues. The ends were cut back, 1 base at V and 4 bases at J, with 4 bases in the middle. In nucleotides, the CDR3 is TGCAGTGCTAGAGGTTCCTATGGCTACACCTTC. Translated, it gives CSARGSYGYTF.

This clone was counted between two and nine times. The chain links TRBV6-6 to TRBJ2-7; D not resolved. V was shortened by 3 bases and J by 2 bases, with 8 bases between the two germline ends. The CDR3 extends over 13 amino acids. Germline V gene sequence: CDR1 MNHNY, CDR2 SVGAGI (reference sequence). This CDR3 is CASSYDGTYEQYF. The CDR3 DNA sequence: TGTGCCAGCAGTTATGACGGCACCTACGAGCAGTACTTC.

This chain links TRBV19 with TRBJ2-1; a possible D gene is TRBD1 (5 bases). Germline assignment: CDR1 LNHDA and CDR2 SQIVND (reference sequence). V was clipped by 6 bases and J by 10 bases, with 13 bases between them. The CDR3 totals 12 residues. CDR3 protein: CASSLTRVEQFF. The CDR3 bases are TGTGCCAGTAGCCTTACCAGGGTAGAGCAGTTCTTC.

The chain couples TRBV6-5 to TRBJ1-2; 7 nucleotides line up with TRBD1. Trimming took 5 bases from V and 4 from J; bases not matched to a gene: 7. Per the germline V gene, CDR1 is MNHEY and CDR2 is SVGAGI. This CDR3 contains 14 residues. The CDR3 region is CASSPWDSPYGYTF. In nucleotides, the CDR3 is TGTGCCAGCAGTCCCTGGGACAGCCCCTATGGCTACACCTTC.

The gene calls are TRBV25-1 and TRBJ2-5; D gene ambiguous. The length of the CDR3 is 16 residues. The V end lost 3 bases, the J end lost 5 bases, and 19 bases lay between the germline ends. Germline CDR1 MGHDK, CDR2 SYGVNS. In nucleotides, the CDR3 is TGTGCCAGCAGTGATCCTTCCGGCGCAGCCGGGGAGACCCAGTACTTC. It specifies CASSDPSGAAGETQYF.

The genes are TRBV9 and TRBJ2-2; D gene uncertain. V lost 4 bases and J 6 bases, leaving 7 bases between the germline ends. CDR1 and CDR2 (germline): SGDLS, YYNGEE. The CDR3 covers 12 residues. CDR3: CASSRKAGELFF. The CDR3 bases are TGTGCCAGCAGCCGGAAAGCCGGGGAGCTGTTTTTT.

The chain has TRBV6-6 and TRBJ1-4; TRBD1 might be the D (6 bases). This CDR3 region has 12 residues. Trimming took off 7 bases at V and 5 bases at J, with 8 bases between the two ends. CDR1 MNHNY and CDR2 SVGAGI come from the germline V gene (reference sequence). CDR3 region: CASKTGNEKLFF. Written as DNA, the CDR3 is TGTGCCAGCAAAACAGGGAATGAAAAACTGTTTTTT.

The CDR3: CASRWGPNEKLFF. The DNA of the CDR3 is TGTGCCAGCAGGTGGGGCCCCAATGAAAAACTGTTTTTT. J is TRBJ1-4 and V is TRBV27, with TRBD1 as a possible D gene (5 bases). The CDR3 is 13 residues long. From germline, CDR1 is MNHEY and CDR2 SMNVEV (reference sequence). V gave up 6 bases and J gave up 5 bases, with 10 bases separating them.

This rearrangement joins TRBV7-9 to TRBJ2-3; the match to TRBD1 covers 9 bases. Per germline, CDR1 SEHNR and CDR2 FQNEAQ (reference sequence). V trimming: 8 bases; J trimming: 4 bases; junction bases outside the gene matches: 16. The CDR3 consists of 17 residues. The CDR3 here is CASHPPLQGAMADTQYF. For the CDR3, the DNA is TGTGCCAGCCATCCCCCTCTACAGGGGGCGATGGCAGATACGCAGTATTTT.

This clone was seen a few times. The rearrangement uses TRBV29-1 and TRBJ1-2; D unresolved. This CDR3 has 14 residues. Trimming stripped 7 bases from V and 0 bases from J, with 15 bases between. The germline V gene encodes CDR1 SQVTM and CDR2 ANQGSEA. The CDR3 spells CSAVPGTSNYGYTF. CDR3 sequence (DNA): TGCAGCGCAGTACCGGGAACCTCTAACTATGGCTACACCTTC.

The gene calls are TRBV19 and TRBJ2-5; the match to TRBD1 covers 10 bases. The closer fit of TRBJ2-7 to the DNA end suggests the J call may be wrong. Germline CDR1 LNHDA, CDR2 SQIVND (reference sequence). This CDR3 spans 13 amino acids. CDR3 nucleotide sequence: TGTGCCAGCAGTCGGACAGGGGGCTACGAGCAGTACTTC. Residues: CASSRTGGYEQYF.

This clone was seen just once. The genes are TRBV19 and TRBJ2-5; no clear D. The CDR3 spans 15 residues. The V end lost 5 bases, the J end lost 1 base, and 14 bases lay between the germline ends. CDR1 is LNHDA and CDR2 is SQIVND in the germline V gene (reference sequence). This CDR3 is CASSGPTKLQETQYF. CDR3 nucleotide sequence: TGTGCCAGTAGTGGACCTACAAAACTCCAAGAGACCCAGTACTTC.

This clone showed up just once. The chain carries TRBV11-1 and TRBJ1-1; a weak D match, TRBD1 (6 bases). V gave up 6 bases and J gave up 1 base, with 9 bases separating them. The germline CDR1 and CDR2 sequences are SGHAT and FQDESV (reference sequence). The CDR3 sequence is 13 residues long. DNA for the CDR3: TGTGCCAGCAGTAGGACAGAGAACACTGAAGCTTTCTTT. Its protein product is CASSRTENTEAFF.

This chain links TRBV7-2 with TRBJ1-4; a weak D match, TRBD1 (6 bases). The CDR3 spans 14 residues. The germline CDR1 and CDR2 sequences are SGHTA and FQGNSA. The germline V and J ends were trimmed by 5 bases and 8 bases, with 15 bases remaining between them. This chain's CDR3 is CASSRGGSPEKLFF. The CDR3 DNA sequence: TGTGCCAGCAGCCGGGGGGGCAGCCCAGAAAAACTGTTTTTT. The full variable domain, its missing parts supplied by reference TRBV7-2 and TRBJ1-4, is GAGVSQSPSNKVTEKGKDVELRCDPISGHTALYWYRQSLGQGLEFLIYFQGNSAPDKSGLPSDRFSAERTGGSVSTLTIQRTQQEDSAVYLCASSRGGSPEKLFFGSGTQLSVL.

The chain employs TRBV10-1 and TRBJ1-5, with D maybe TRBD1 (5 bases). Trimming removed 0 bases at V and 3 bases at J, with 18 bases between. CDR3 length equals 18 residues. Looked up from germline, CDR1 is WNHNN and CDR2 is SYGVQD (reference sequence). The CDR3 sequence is CASSESFYGGGVNQPQHF. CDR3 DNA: TGCGCCAGCAGTGAGTCATTTTATGGTGGGGGGGTCAATCAGCCCCAGCATTTT.